These 23 T cell receptor beta chains were all obtained from the same sample, sequenced in a study of vaccination and CD4 T cells after COVID-19. Each CDR3 protein is one row after TCRdb ran MiXCR on the PCR reads. The sample has about 20,000 distinct CDR3 sequences, just over 60% seen once. The source material was CD4+ T cells from blood, sampled after SARS-CoV-2 vaccination. The receptor source for this set is a human donor who had recovered from COVID-19.

V gene TRBV6-5 combines with J gene TRBJ1-2, with no clear D. Trimming pared 4 bases from V and 4 bases from J, leaving 10 bases between. Germline lookup yields CDR1 MNHEY and CDR2 SVGAGI. CDR3 size: 13 residues. CDR3 loop: CASSLGPGYGYTF. The CDR3 nucleotides are TGTGCCAGCAGTTTAGGGCCTGGCTATGGCTACACCTTC.

This clonotype was seen a handful of times. The chain uses TRBV27 and TRBJ1-2; a possible D gene is TRBD1 (6 bases). The CDR3 is 13 amino acids. Trimming took 1 base from V and 3 from J, leaving 6 bases between them. CDR1 MNHEY and CDR2 SMNVEV come from the germline V gene (reference sequence). In nucleotides, the CDR3 is TGTGCCAGCAGTTTATACAGGGACTATGGCTACACCTTC. It translates to CASSLYRDYGYTF.

The V call is TRBV20-1, the J call TRBJ2-3, with 7 bases aligning to TRBD1. The CDR3 sequence is 15 residues long. The germline V gene has CDR1 DFQATT and CDR2 SNEGSKA (reference sequence). Trimming at V came to 0 bases and at J to 0 bases, leaving 3 bases not matched to a gene. The CDR3, as DNA: TGCAGTGCTAGAGATGCACAGGGGAGCACAGATACGCAGTATTTT. It codes for CSARDAQGSTDTQYF.

The chain is built from TRBV7-3 and TRBJ2-2; 8 nucleotides line up with TRBD1. Germline V gene data show CDR1 as SGHTA and CDR2 as FQGTGA. Germline trimming cut 5 bases from V and 4 bases from J; bases unmatched to any gene: 6. The CDR3 sequence is 15 residues long. CDR3: CASSRTGPGTGELFF. The CDR3 bases are TGTGCCAGCAGCCGGACAGGGCCTGGCACCGGGGAGCTGTTTTTT. The complete variable domain, with remaining parts taken from reference TRBV7-3 and TRBJ2-2, reads GAGVSQTPSNKVTEKGKYVELRCDPISGHTALYWYRQSLGQGPEFLIYFQGTGAADDSGLPNDRFFAVRPEGSVSTLKIQRTERGDSAVYLCASSRTGPGTGELFFGEGSRLTVL.

This clonotype was observed a few times. This chain connects TRBV6-5 to TRBJ1-2; 7 bases agree with TRBD1. CDR1 and CDR2 from the germline V gene are MNHEY and SVGAGI. The CDR3 is 16 amino acids. J gave up 5 bases and V 2 bases, and 11 bases lay outside the gene matches. As DNA, the CDR3 is TGTGCCAGCAGTTACACCTCACAGGGGCCTTCTTATGGCTACACCTTC. Encoded protein: CASSYTSQGPSYGYTF.

This clonotype appeared once. The J gene is TRBJ2-7, the V gene TRBV7-2, with a tentative D call TRBD2 (6 bases). The V end was cut by 1 base, the J end by 2 bases, with 15 bases between. The germline V gene encodes CDR1 SGHTA and CDR2 FQGNSA. The CDR3 totals 16 residues. The CDR3 DNA is TGTGCCAGCAGCTTAGGCGGGGCGGCGAAAGCCTACGAGCAGTACTTC. Translating it yields CASSLGGAAKAYEQYF.

The chain links TRBV27 to TRBJ1-1; a possible D gene is TRBD1 (5 bases). Germline V gene lookup returns CDR1 MNHEY and CDR2 SMNVEV (reference sequence). The CDR3 sequence is 13 residues long. V was clipped by 5 bases and J by 5 bases, with 12 bases between them. CDR3 region: CASSPGRVTEAFF. In DNA, the CDR3 is TGTGCCAGCAGTCCGGGACGGGTGACTGAAGCTTTCTTT.

The chain carries TRBV12-3 or TRBV12-4 and TRBJ1-1; tentatively, D is TRBD1 (6 bases). V was clipped by 6 bases and J by 5 bases, with 19 bases between them. The CDR3 is 15 amino acids. CDR3 sequence: CASRQQGNRRTEAFF. The DNA for the CDR3 is TGTGCCAGCAGGCAACAGGGAAATCGAAGGACTGAAGCTTTCTTT.

This sequence joins TRBV28 and TRBJ1-4; tentative D call: TRBD1 (6 bases). Trimming removed 7 bases from V and 5 bases from J, with 14 bases in between. The CDR3 is made up of 14 amino acids. The V gene's germline CDR1 is MDHEN and CDR2 SYDVKM. The CDR3 DNA follows: TGTGCCAGCACCTCACAGGACAGCAATGAAAAACTGTTTTTT. Protein: CASTSQDSNEKLFF.

This clonotype has a handful of counts. V is TRBV20-1 and J is TRBJ1-3, with 7 bases aligning to TRBD1. The CDR3 covers 15 residues. Germline CDR1 DFQATT, CDR2 SNEGSKA (reference sequence). V lost 3 bases, J lost 0 bases, and 5 bases stayed unmatched. CDR3 loop: CSARAGGSSGNTIYF. The CDR3 nucleotides are TGCAGTGCTAGGGCAGGGGGAAGCTCTGGAAACACCATATATTTT.

V gene TRBV20-1 combines with J gene TRBJ2-3; the D is unclear. Germline-derived CDR1 and CDR2 are DFQATT and SNEGSKA (reference sequence). The CDR3 loop spans 15 amino acids. The germline V and J ends were trimmed by 3 bases and 0 bases, with 13 bases remaining between them. CDR3 loop: CSASMASVSTDTQYF. The CDR3 DNA reads TGCAGTGCTAGTATGGCCTCGGTCAGCACAGATACGCAGTATTTT.

The chain combines TRBV9 with TRBJ2-3, with 9 positions matching TRBD2. The CDR3 is made up of 15 amino acids. Germline CDR1 reads SGDLS; CDR2 reads YYNGEE. The V gene end was trimmed by 4 bases and the J gene end by 3 bases; junction bases not matched to a gene: 6. The CDR3 DNA sequence: TGTGCCAGCAGCACAGCGGGAGGATATACAGATACGCAGTATTTT. Translated: CASSTAGGYTDTQYF.

The J gene is TRBJ2-1, the V gene TRBV27; 7 bases agree with TRBD2. After removal of 5 bases from V and 7 bases from J, the junction contained 8 bases not matched to a gene. CDR1 MNHEY and CDR2 SMNVEV come from the germline V gene (reference sequence). The CDR3 has 14 amino acids. The CDR3 loop reads CASSLGLGGNEQFF. In nucleotides, the CDR3 is TGTGCCAGCAGTCTCGGACTGGGGGGGAATGAGCAGTTCTTC.

This chain joins TRBV7-2 and TRBJ2-1; D remains unclear. Trimming removed 6 bases from V and 2 bases from J, with 14 bases in between. The CDR3 loop spans 15 amino acids. Germline CDR1 reads SGHTA; CDR2 reads FQGNSA. The CDR3 DNA sequence: TGTGCCAGCAGTCCAGGCCGGGCGACCTACAATGAGCAGTTCTTC. It codes for CASSPGRATYNEQFF.

V gene TRBV7-3 combines with J gene TRBJ2-5, with D perhaps given as TRBD1 or TRBD2 (6 bases each). The CDR3 runs to 13 residues. With 8 bases removed from V and 2 bases from J, the gap between germline ends came to 12 bases. Germline V gene sequence: CDR1 SGHTA, CDR2 FQGTGA. CDR3 nucleotide sequence: TGTGCCAGCGCTCGGGGGCAACAAGAGACCCAGTACTTC. This translates into CASARGQQETQYF.

The chain uses TRBV10-2 and TRBJ1-1; D remains unclear. Trimming stripped 2 bases from V and 0 bases from J, with 7 bases between. Germline V lookup: CDR1 WSHSY, CDR2 SAAADI. CDR3 length: 14 amino acids. In nucleotides, the CDR3 is TGCGCCAGCAGTGAGGTTCGTCTGAACACTGAAGCTTTCTTT. It specifies CASSEVRLNTEAFF.

V usage is TRBV30 and J usage is TRBJ1-2; D unclear. V was shortened by 2 bases and J by 3 bases, with 10 bases between the two germline ends. The germline CDR1 and CDR2 sequences are GTSNPN and SVGIG (reference sequence). The CDR3 is 13 residues long. The CDR3 loop is CAWSIGIDYGYTF. Here the CDR3 DNA reads TGTGCCTGGAGTATTGGGATTGACTATGGCTACACCTTC.

The chain links TRBV19 to TRBJ2-5, with 13 bases aligning to TRBD2. CDR3 length: 18 residues. With 1 base clipped from V and 4 bases from J, the junction kept 9 bases outside the gene matches. Germline assignment: CDR1 LNHDA and CDR2 SQIVND (reference sequence). The CDR3 DNA is TGTGCCAGTAGTATAGCCATACTAGCGGGAGGGCTTGGAGAGACCCAGTACTTC. Translating it yields CASSIAILAGGLGETQYF.

V is TRBV7-2 and J is TRBJ2-1; TRBD2 might be the D (5 bases). The CDR3 contains 15 residues. Germline V lookup: CDR1 SGHTA, CDR2 FQGNSA. Trimming took off 5 bases at V and 8 bases at J, with 19 bases between the two ends. CDR3 nucleotides: TGTGCCAGCAGCCCAGGTCCCGGGATCCCTCATGAGCAGTTCTTC. Protein sequence: CASSPGPGIPHEQFF.

The gene calls are TRBV2 and TRBJ2-7, with 7 nucleotides matching TRBD2. Germline trimming cut 4 bases from V and 1 base from J; bases unmatched to any gene: 7. CDR3 length: 15 residues. Germline CDR1 SNHLY, CDR2 FYNNEI. In nucleotides, the CDR3 is TGTGCCAGCAGTGTGGGCGGGAGTCAATCCTACGAGCAGTACTTC. Translating gives CASSVGGSQSYEQYF.

This clonotype was found a few times. The chain carries TRBV7-2 and TRBJ1-6; D is unresolved. CDR3 length equals 14 residues. Germline lookup yields CDR1 SGHTA and CDR2 FQGNSA. Trimming shortened V by 2 bases and J by 7 bases, and 9 bases separated the two germline ends. The CDR3 DNA sequence: TGTGCCAGCAGCTTACGGCGGGAAAATTCACCCCTCCACTTT. Its protein product is CASSLRRENSPLHF.

V and J are TRBV20-1 and TRBJ2-7, with 7 positions matching TRBD2. This CDR3 has 16 amino acids. Germline loops: CDR1 DFQATT, CDR2 SNEGSKA (reference sequence). V was clipped by 0 bases and J by 5 bases; unmatched bases: 13. The CDR3 here is CSARDAGGGRRDEQYF. DNA for the CDR3: TGCAGTGCTAGAGACGCGGGCGGGGGACGCAGGGACGAGCAGTACTTC.

In nucleotides, the CDR3 is TGCAGTGCTAGAGACCGGAACATTCAGTACTTC. Encoded protein: CSARDRNIQYF. This chain links TRBV20-1 with TRBJ2-4; no definite D call. The CDR3 runs to 11 residues. In germline, CDR1 is DFQATT, CDR2 SNEGSKA (reference sequence). V lost 0 bases, J lost 7 bases, and 4 bases lay in between.